The 7 T cell receptor beta chains below come from one sample, sequenced in a study of shared clonotypes between healthy human individuals (dated by TCRdb to the early 2020s). Library construction relied on the immunoSEQ multiplex PCR assay. TCRdb provides this immuneACCESS table in a form limited to in-frame rearrangements. Some clones are lacking; in checked studies, under half of them reflect an unresolved V gene, and why the rest are absent is not known. The table for this sample lists over 800,000 clones; around 93% of them were counted only once. The leading ten clones occupy about 24% of the sample. CD8 naive samples were obtained by positive selection for CCR7 among CD45RO-negative cells, yielding a CD45RA+CCR7+ population from which TemRA cells were excluded. The sequenced sample was naive CD8+ T cells sorted from blood. What the cell subset or site label conveys for this sample: CD45RA+CCR7+. The receptors come from a man aged 25-45 years in good health.

The chain uses TRBV5-1 and TRBJ2-1; D gene uncertain. Germline CDR1 reads SGHRS; CDR2 reads YFSETQ. The CDR3 loop spans 14 amino acids. Trimming cost V 4 bases and J 4 bases, with 12 bases left between them. CDR3 sequence reads: CASSPKGFYNEQFF. CDR3 sequence (DNA): TGCGCCAGCAGCCCGAAGGGATTTTACAATGAGCAGTTCTTC.

J is TRBJ1-5 and V is TRBV19; D perhaps matches TRBD1 (6 bases). This CDR3 comprises 16 residues. Germline loops: CDR1 LNHDA, CDR2 SQIVND (reference sequence). Deletions cut 1 base from V and 0 bases from J, with 10 bases between. As DNA, the CDR3 is TGTGCCAGTAGTATAGGGGGACATTATAGCAATCAGCCCCAGCATTTT. This gives the protein CASSIGGHYSNQPQHF.

Turning to this clone: This sample includes further DNA sequences coding for the same CDR3. The genes are TRBV19 and TRBJ1-5; tentative D call: TRBD1 (5 bases). Looked up from germline, CDR1 is LNHDA and CDR2 is SQIVND (reference sequence). V lost 3 bases and J 4 bases, leaving 7 bases between the germline ends. The CDR3 length is 13 residues. The DNA of the CDR3 is TGTGCCAGTAGTATCGCAGGGAATCAGCCCCAGCATTTT. Its translation: CASSIAGNQPQHF.

The chain joins TRBV19 to TRBJ1-5; TRBD1 is a possible D gene (6 bases). Germline V gene data show CDR1 as LNHDA and CDR2 as SQIVND (reference sequence). The CDR3 runs 12 residues. V was pared by 9 bases and J by 4 bases, with 10 bases between. The CDR3 here is CASRTGNQPQHF. CDR3 coding DNA: TGTGCCAGCAGAACAGGGAATCAGCCCCAGCATTTT.

The sample holds many counts of this clone. The CDR3 is CASRDGSLYNEQFF. The CDR3 bases are TGTGCCAGCAGGGACGGGAGTTTATACAATGAGCAGTTCTTC. The V call is TRBV6-6, the J call TRBJ2-1, with D possibly TRBD2 on 6 matching bases. V was pared by 6 bases and J by 4 bases, with 13 bases between. From germline, CDR1 is MNHNY and CDR2 SVGAGI (reference sequence). The CDR3 extends over 14 amino acids.

As regards this clone: Other DNA sequences of this sample code for an identical CDR3. V is TRBV9 and J is TRBJ2-7, with a tentative D call TRBD2 (6 bases). V shed 2 bases and J shed 2 bases, with 11 bases lying between them. In germline, CDR1 is SGDLS, CDR2 YYNGEE. The CDR3 loop spans 14 amino acids. CDR3 in DNA: TGTGCCAGCAGCGTGACTGGCGGGGCCTACGAGCAGTACTTC. Protein product: CASSVTGGAYEQYF.

The CDR3 coding sequence is TGCAGCGCGGACCGAGCTAGCACAGATACGCAGTATTTT. This encodes CSADRASTDTQYF. The J gene is TRBJ2-3, the V gene TRBV29-1; D not resolved. The CDR3 runs to 13 residues. The V end was cut by 7 bases, the J end by 0 bases, with 11 bases between. Germline assignment: CDR1 SQVTM and CDR2 ANQGSEA.